The rows below give T cell receptor beta chains drawn from one sample of a study of shared clonotypes between healthy human individuals. The data were produced by immunoSEQ multiplex PCR, yet TCRdb's version contains in-frame clones alone and is incomplete. The sample contains more than 2,000,000 clones, more than 80% of which appear only once. The specimen sequenced was naive CD4+ T cells sorted from blood. The receptors were gathered from a man younger than 35 in good health. Each CDR3 is given with its conserved first and last residue. The D gene is left open where the match is weak. Size tells how often a clone was seen (once, few, many) or the class of an expanded clone, and some rows leave it out.

clone size: NA
J gene: TRBJ2-7
D gene: TRBD2
V gene: TRBV29-1
CDR3 protein: CSVAGPGTSYLGEQYF
CDR3 DNA: TGCAGCGTTGCAGGCCCCGGGACTAGCTACCTCGGCGAGCAGTACTTC

clone size: NA
J gene: TRBJ1-6
D gene: NA
V gene: TRBV30
CDR3 protein: CAWRATGLGSPLHF
CDR3 DNA: TGTGCCTGGAGGGCTACAGGGTTGGGATCACCCCTCCACTTT

clone size: NA
J gene: TRBJ2-3
D gene: TRBD2
V gene: TRBV7-9
CDR3 protein: CASSFGTSGRHTDTQYF
CDR3 DNA: TGTGCCAGCAGCTTTGGGACTAGCGGGAGGCACACAGATACGCAGTATTTT

clone size: once
J gene: TRBJ2-3
D gene: NA
V gene: TRBV20-1
CDR3 protein: CSARDQGARYF
CDR3 DNA: TGCAGTGCTAGAGATCAAGGGGCTCGGTATTTT

clone size: NA
J gene: TRBJ1-2
D gene: NA
V gene: TRBV2
CDR3 protein: CASSKTDTSYGYTF
CDR3 DNA: TGTGCCAGCTCAAAGACAGATACCTCCTATGGCTACACCTTC

clone size: NA
J gene: TRBJ2-5
D gene: TRBD1
V gene: TRBV6-5
CDR3 protein: CASRRGQIQETQYF
CDR3 DNA: TGTGCCAGCAGAAGGGGACAGATCCAAGAGACCCAGTACTTC

clone size: NA
J gene: TRBJ2-1
D gene: NA
V gene: TRBV6-1
CDR3 protein: CASNKARQWINEQFF
CDR3 DNA: TGTGCCAGCAATAAAGCAAGGCAGTGGATCAATGAGCAGTTCTTC

clone size: NA
J gene: TRBJ2-5
D gene: NA
V gene: TRBV20-1
CDR3 protein: CSGEGETQYF
CDR3 DNA: TGCAGTGGAGAGGGGGAGACCCAGTACTTC

clone size: NA
J gene: TRBJ2-7
D gene: NA
V gene: TRBV29-1
CDR3 protein: CSVGRSGPRGEQYF
CDR3 DNA: TGCAGCGTTGGGAGGTCAGGGCCTCGCGGCGAGCAGTACTTC

clone size: NA
J gene: TRBJ1-2
D gene: NA
V gene: TRBV5-4
CDR3 protein: CASSLDGGGYGYTF
CDR3 DNA: TGTGCCAGCAGCTTAGATGGAGGGGGCTATGGCTACACCTTC

clone size: NA
J gene: TRBJ2-5
D gene: NA
V gene: TRBV29-1
CDR3 protein: CSVFRQTQETQYF
CDR3 DNA: TGCAGCGTCTTCAGACAGACCCAAGAGACCCAGTACTTC

clone size: NA
J gene: TRBJ2-7
D gene: NA
V gene: TRBV29-1
CDR3 protein: CSVSAGDAYEQYF
CDR3 DNA: TGCAGCGTTAGCGCTGGGGACGCGTACGAGCAGTACTTC

clone size: few
J gene: TRBJ1-2
D gene: NA
V gene: TRBV28
CDR3 protein: CASSLGWNYGYTF
CDR3 DNA: TGTGCCAGCAGTTTGGGGTGGAACTATGGCTACACCTTC

clone size: NA
J gene: TRBJ2-1
D gene: NA
V gene: TRBV5-4
CDR3 protein: CASSPAGRVNEQFF
CDR3 DNA: TGTGCCAGCAGCCCTGCCGGTCGCGTGAATGAGCAGTTCTTC

clone size: NA
J gene: TRBJ2-1
D gene: NA
V gene: TRBV5-4
CDR3 protein: CASSLSGNEQFF
CDR3 DNA: TGTGCCAGCAGCTTGTCCGGGAATGAGCAGTTCTTC

clone size: NA
J gene: TRBJ1-5
D gene: TRBD1
V gene: TRBV15
CDR3 protein: CATSRGGAGTGNQPQHF
CDR3 DNA: TGTGCCACCAGCAGAGGTGGAGCCGGGACAGGGAATCAGCCCCAGCATTTT

clone size: once
J gene: TRBJ2-1
D gene: NA
V gene: TRBV5-6
CDR3 protein: CASSSWGVWDNEQFF
CDR3 DNA: TGTGCCAGCAGCTCCTGGGGGGTGTGGGACAATGAGCAGTTCTTC

clone size: NA
J gene: TRBJ2-1
D gene: TRBD2
V gene: TRBV6-7
CDR3 protein: CASQSGTINEQFF
CDR3 DNA: TGTGCCAGCCAGAGCGGGACTATCAATGAGCAGTTCTTC

clone size: NA
J gene: TRBJ2-2
D gene: NA
V gene: TRBV7-2
CDR3 protein: CASSLAVVGELFF
CDR3 DNA: TGTGCCAGCAGCTTAGCCGTCGTCGGGGAGCTGTTTTTT

clone size: NA
J gene: TRBJ2-2
D gene: TRBD1
V gene: TRBV7-9
CDR3 protein: CASIPGGPTGELFF
CDR3 DNA: TGTGCCAGCATACCAGGGGGTCCCACCGGGGAGCTGTTTTTT

clone size: NA
J gene: TRBJ2-5
D gene: NA
V gene: TRBV13
CDR3 protein: CASSLSPQDQETQYF
CDR3 DNA: TGTGCCAGCAGCTTAAGTCCCCAGGACCAAGAGACCCAGTACTTC

clone size: once
J gene: TRBJ2-3
D gene: NA
V gene: TRBV5-1
CDR3 protein: CASGGTSVADTQYF
CDR3 DNA: TGCGCCAGCGGGGGAACTAGTGTGGCGGATACGCAGTATTTT

clone size: NA
J gene: TRBJ2-1
D gene: NA
V gene: TRBV25-1
CDR3 protein: CASSSYNEQFF
CDR3 DNA: TGTGCCAGCAGCTCCTACAATGAGCAGTTCTTC

clone size: NA
J gene: TRBJ2-1
D gene: TRBD1
V gene: TRBV28
CDR3 protein: CASSRHGAGGHEQFF
CDR3 DNA: TGTGCCAGCAGCCGACATGGGGCAGGGGGACATGAGCAGTTCTTC

clone size: NA
J gene: TRBJ2-5
D gene: TRBD1
V gene: TRBV28
CDR3 protein: CASSLTGAAQYF
CDR3 DNA: TGTGCCAGCAGTTTGACAGGGGCCGCCCAGTACTTC

clone size: NA
J gene: TRBJ2-3
D gene: NA
V gene: TRBV6-1
CDR3 protein: CAARRSDTQYF
CDR3 DNA: TGTGCCGCCCGGCGCTCAGATACGCAGTATTTT

clone size: NA
J gene: TRBJ2-3
D gene: TRBD2
V gene: TRBV6-1
CDR3 protein: CASSERGGSRNTQYF
CDR3 DNA: TGTGCCAGCAGTGAACGGGGGGGGAGTAGGAATACGCAGTATTTT

clone size: NA
J gene: TRBJ2-7
D gene: TRBD1
V gene: TRBV10-2
CDR3 protein: CASSDFGQGSGLGGEQYF
CDR3 DNA: TGCGCCAGCAGCGACTTTGGACAGGGCAGTGGGTTGGGTGGCGAGCAGTACTTC

clone size: once
J gene: TRBJ2-1
D gene: NA
V gene: TRBV9
CDR3 protein: CASSVDYIGPNEQFF
CDR3 DNA: TGTGCCAGCAGCGTAGACTATATCGGGCCCAATGAGCAGTTCTTC

clone size: few
J gene: TRBJ1-2
D gene: NA
V gene: TRBV21-1
CDR3 protein: CASSTGPDGYTF
CDR3 DNA: TGTGCCAGCAGCACCGGGCCGGATGGCTACACCTTC

clone size: NA
J gene: TRBJ2-3
D gene: TRBD2
V gene: TRBV6-5
CDR3 protein: CASSYWLAGVADTQYF
CDR3 DNA: TGTGCCAGCAGTTACTGGCTAGCGGGAGTGGCAGATACGCAGTATTTT

clone size: NA
J gene: TRBJ2-7
D gene: NA
V gene: TRBV18
CDR3 protein: CASSIGSSYEQYF
CDR3 DNA: TGTGCCAGCTCAATAGGGAGTTCCTACGAGCAGTACTTC

clone size: NA
J gene: TRBJ2-6
D gene: NA
V gene: TRBV11-2
CDR3 protein: CASSLSDAGANVLTF
CDR3 DNA: TGTGCCAGCAGCTTATCGGATGCTGGGGCCAACGTCCTGACTTTC

clone size: once
J gene: TRBJ2-7
D gene: TRBD2
V gene: TRBV15
CDR3 protein: CATSIEAGGPGEQYF
CDR3 DNA: TGTGCCACCAGCATTGAAGCGGGAGGGCCGGGTGAGCAGTACTTC

clone size: NA
J gene: TRBJ2-3
D gene: NA
V gene: TRBV6-1
CDR3 protein: CASKVGPSDTQYF
CDR3 DNA: TGTGCCAGCAAGGTTGGGCCCTCAGATACGCAGTATTTT

clone size: NA
J gene: TRBJ2-5
D gene: TRBD1
V gene: TRBV7-3
CDR3 protein: CASSPGTGLQETQYF
CDR3 DNA: TGTGCCAGCAGCCCAGGGACAGGCTTGCAAGAGACCCAGTACTTC

clone size: once
J gene: TRBJ1-4
D gene: NA
V gene: TRBV30
CDR3 protein: CAWSFSGLSTNEKLFF
CDR3 DNA: TGTGCCTGGAGTTTTTCGGGTCTTTCAACTAATGAAAAACTGTTTTTT

clone size: NA
J gene: TRBJ1-1
D gene: NA
V gene: TRBV7-9
CDR3 protein: CASSSTSLSQEAFF
CDR3 DNA: TGTGCCAGCAGCTCTACTTCGTTATCACAGGAAGCTTTCTTT